This T cell receptor (beta chain) comes out of a study of response to subunit inactivated influenza vaccine. Study-wide points: Every seasonal influenza vaccination brings in few new T cells, the authors suggested.

TCRdb redid the calling of the RT-PCR reads with MiXCR, one entry per CDR3 protein. The sample consists of about 780,000 distinct CDR3 sequences, roughly 18% of them appearing once. V lost 6 bases to trimming and J lost 0 bases; unmatched junction nucleotides: 9. The CDR3 is made up of 17 amino acids. This clonotype was picked up a small number of times. The antigen remains undetermined. The chain links TRBV12-3 or TRBV12-4 to TRBJ2-3; 10 bases fit TRBD2. This clonotype was sampled from a man in his forties or fifties who received an inactivated influenza vaccine. The sequences come from PBMCs from blood, collected around 5 days after vaccination. CDR3 protein: CASSGTSESQSTDTQYF. CDR3 sequence (DNA): TGTGCCAGCAGCGGGACTAGCGAGAGTCAAAGCACAGATACGCAGTATTTT.